Sequencing of this T cell receptor beta chain was carried out in a study of a mutant IDH1 vaccine in newly diagnosed glioma. Profiling relied on immunoSEQ multiplex PCR, and the TCRdb table lists in-frame clones only, not all of them. The sample records approximately 84,000 clones, over 75% being singletons. This clone turned up a few times. The target antigen is unknown. Time point indicated: week 47, end of study. Vaccination used 300 ug of mutant IDH1 20-mer peptide per dose, with topical imiquimod. V lost 1 base to trimming and J lost 4 bases, with 7 bases between them. Germline assignment: CDR1 GTSNPN and CDR2 SVGIG (reference sequence). The CDR3 runs 13 residues.

V and J are TRBV30 and TRBJ1-4; no definite D call. The material sequenced was PBMCs, taken from a glioma patient whose treatment included an IDH1 peptide vaccine. The sequence came from a man in his forties with glioma. The CDR3 sequence: CAWSGHRNEKLFF. CDR3 bases: TGTGCCTGGAGTGGGCACCGTAATGAAAAACTGTTTTTT.